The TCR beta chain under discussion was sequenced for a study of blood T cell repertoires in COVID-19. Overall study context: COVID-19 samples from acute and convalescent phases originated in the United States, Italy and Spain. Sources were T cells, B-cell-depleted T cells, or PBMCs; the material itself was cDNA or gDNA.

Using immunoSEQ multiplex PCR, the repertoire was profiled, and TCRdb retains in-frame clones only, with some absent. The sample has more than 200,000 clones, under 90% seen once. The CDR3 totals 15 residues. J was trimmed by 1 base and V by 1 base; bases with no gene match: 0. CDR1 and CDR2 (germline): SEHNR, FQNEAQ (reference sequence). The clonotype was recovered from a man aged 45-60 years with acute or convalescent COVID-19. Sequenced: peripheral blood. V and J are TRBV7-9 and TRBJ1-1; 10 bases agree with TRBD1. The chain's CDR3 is CASSLGQGANTEAFF. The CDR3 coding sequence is TGTGCCAGCAGCTTAGGACAGGGGGCGAACACTGAAGCTTTCTTT. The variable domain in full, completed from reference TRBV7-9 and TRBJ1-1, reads DTGVSQNPRHKITKRGQNVTFRCDPISEHNRLYWYRQTLGQGPEFLTYFQNEAQLEKSRLLSDRFSAERPKGSFSTLEIQRTEQGDSAMYLCASSLGQGANTEAFFGQGTRLTVV.